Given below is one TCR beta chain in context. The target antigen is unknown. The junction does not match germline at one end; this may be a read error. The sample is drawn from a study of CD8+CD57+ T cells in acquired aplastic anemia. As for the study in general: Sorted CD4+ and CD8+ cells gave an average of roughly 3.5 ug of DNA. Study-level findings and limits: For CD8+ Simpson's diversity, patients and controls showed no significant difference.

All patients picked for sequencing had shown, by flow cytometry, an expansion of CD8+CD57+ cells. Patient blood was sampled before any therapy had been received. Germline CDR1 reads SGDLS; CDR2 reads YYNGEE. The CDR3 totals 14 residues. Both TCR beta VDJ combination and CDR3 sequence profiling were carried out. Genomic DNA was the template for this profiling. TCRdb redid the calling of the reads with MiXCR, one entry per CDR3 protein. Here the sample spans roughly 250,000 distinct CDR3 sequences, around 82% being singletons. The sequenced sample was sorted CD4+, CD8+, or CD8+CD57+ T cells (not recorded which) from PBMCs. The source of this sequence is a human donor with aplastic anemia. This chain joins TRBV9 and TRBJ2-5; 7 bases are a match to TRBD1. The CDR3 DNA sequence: TGTGCCAGCAGCCCCTGGAGCGAGGGGGCCAACGTCCACTTC. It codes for CASSPWSEGANVHF. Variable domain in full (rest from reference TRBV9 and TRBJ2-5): DSGVTQTPKHLITATGQRVTLRCSPRSGDLSVYWYQQSLDQGLQFLIQYYNGEERAKGNILERFSAQQFPDLHSELNLSSLELGDSALYFCASSPWSEGANVHFGPGTRLLVL.